One and the same sample provided the 27 T cell receptor beta chains below, sequenced in a study of OX40 agonist ivuxolimab in advanced cancers. Generated by immunoSEQ multiplex PCR, the TCRdb table keeps only in-frame clones and is missing some. The repertoire has about 86,000 clones, 80% to 90% of them found once; the top ten carry under 0.25%. The material was CD4+ or CD8+ T cells sorted from blood, obtained in a trial of the OX40 agonist ivuxolimab. Receptor source: an adult with an advanced solid tumor such as melanoma, head and neck, liver or kidney cancer.

J is TRBJ2-2 and V is TRBV5-1, with 10 bases lining up with TRBD1. Germline CDR1 reads SGHRS; CDR2 reads YFSETQ. The CDR3 has 17 amino acids. The V and J ends lost 3 bases and 6 bases, in that order; junction bases with no gene match: 11. The CDR3 DNA reads TGCGCCAGCAGCTCCTGGTCCGGGACAGGGGTGGCCGGGGAGCTGTTTTTT. Its protein is CASSSWSGTGVAGELFF.

The chain joins TRBV19 to TRBJ2-1; TRBD2 matches 14 bases. V shed 6 bases, J shed 8 bases, and the junction held 9 bases outside the gene matches. Germline CDR1 is LNHDA and CDR2 is SQIVND (reference sequence). The CDR3 has 16 amino acids. This chain's CDR3 is CASRPNPGLAGDEQFF. The CDR3 DNA is TGTGCCAGTAGGCCAAACCCGGGACTAGCGGGAGATGAGCAGTTCTTC.

This clone was observed once. This chain links TRBV2 with TRBJ2-1; no clear D. The germline gives CDR1 SNHLY, CDR2 FYNNEI. There are 14 residues in the CDR3. V was shortened by 7 bases and J by 4 bases, with 14 bases between the two germline ends. The CDR3 region is CASIGTIKYNEQFF. CDR3 DNA sequence: TGTGCCAGCATAGGCACTATTAAATACAATGAGCAGTTCTTC.

The chain couples TRBV2 to TRBJ1-2; a weak D match, TRBD1 (6 bases). Germline values: CDR1 SNHLY, CDR2 FYNNEI. V was clipped by 3 bases and J by 6 bases, with 11 bases between them. This CDR3 contains 13 residues. Written as DNA, the CDR3 is TGTGCCAGCAGTGACTCGGGACAAGATGGCTACACCTTC. This codes for CASSDSGQDGYTF.

The chain links TRBV27 to TRBJ2-2; 8 nucleotides agree with TRBD2. V shed 2 bases, J shed 6 bases, and the junction held 11 bases outside the gene matches. Germline V gives CDR1 MNHEY, CDR2 SMNVEV (reference sequence). The CDR3 loop spans 17 amino acids. The CDR3 DNA reads as TGTGCCAGCAGTTTACGTGCCGGCAACGGGGGGGCCGGGGAGCTGTTTTTT. Protein product: CASSLRAGNGGAGELFF.

The chain employs TRBV18 and TRBJ2-3; D remains ambiguous. V was pared by 3 bases and J by 2 bases, with 9 bases between. CDR3 length: 14 residues. Per germline, CDR1 KGHSH and CDR2 LQKENI. The CDR3 is CASSPSRDTDTQYF. In nucleotides, the CDR3 is TGTGCCAGCTCACCCTCAAGGGACACAGATACGCAGTATTTT.

This clone was detected only a few times. This sequence joins TRBV9 and TRBJ1-2; D gene unclear. Germline V lookup: CDR1 SGDLS, CDR2 YYNGEE. The V end lost 0 bases, the J end lost 8 bases, and 8 bases lay between the germline ends. This CDR3 is 12 amino acids long. The chain's CDR3 is CASSVDMGGYTF. As DNA, the CDR3 is TGTGCCAGCAGCGTAGACATGGGAGGCTACACCTTC. Based on the CDR3 plus reference TRBV9 and TRBJ1-2, the full variable domain is DSGVTQTPKHLITATGQRVTLRCSPRSGDLSVYWYQQSLDQGLQFLIQYYNGEERAKGNILERFSAQQFPDLHSELNLSSLELGDSALYFCASSVDMGGYTFGSGTRLTVV.

This rearrangement joins TRBV7-3 to TRBJ2-5, with a weak D call TRBD1 (5 bases). V was pared by 5 bases and J by 5 bases, with 18 bases between. Germline lookup yields CDR1 SGHTA and CDR2 FQGTGA. The CDR3 totals 15 residues. Written as DNA, the CDR3 is TGTGCCAGCAGCCTACTTGGCAGGGTCGGGGAGACCCAGTACTTC. Translation gives CASSLLGRVGETQYF.

This clone was found a few times. This chain uses TRBV28 with TRBJ1-1; a weak D match, TRBD1 (5 bases). Germline values: CDR1 MDHEN, CDR2 SYDVKM. Trimming left V 1 base short and J 1 base short, with 13 bases between. The length of the CDR3 is 16 residues. The CDR3 here is CASSLSTGTRNTEAFF. CDR3 in DNA: TGTGCCAGCAGTTTATCCACCGGGACCAGGAACACTGAAGCTTTCTTT. Drawing the rest from reference TRBV28 and TRBJ1-1, the complete variable domain is DVKVTQSSRYLVKRTGEKVFLECVQDMDHENMFWYRQDPGLGLRLIYFSYDVKMKEKGDIPEGYSVSREKKERFSLILESASTNQTSMYLCASSLSTGTRNTEAFFGQGTRLTVV.

The J gene is TRBJ2-1, the V gene TRBV6-4; no clear D. Per germline, CDR1 MRHNA and CDR2 SNTAGT. The V and J ends lost 4 bases and 12 bases respectively, with 16 bases between them. The CDR3 loop spans 13 amino acids. CDR3 in amino acids: CASSVGIRTRQFF. CDR3 bases: TGTGCCAGCAGTGTGGGGATTCGGACCAGGCAGTTCTTC.

The rearrangement links TRBV6-6 to TRBJ1-5, with D unclear. CDR3 length: 13 amino acids. V was pared by 7 bases and J by 4 bases, with 11 bases between. Germline V gene data show CDR1 as MNHNY and CDR2 as SVGAGI (reference sequence). CDR3 in DNA: TGTGCCAGCACCCAAGAGGGTAATCAGCCCCAGCATTTT. This codes for CASTQEGNQPQHF.

The rearrangement uses TRBV5-1 and TRBJ1-1; D call uncertain. Germline V gives CDR1 SGHRS, CDR2 YFSETQ. The CDR3 totals 13 residues. The V gene lost 1 base and the J gene lost 3 bases, with 7 bases spanning the gap. CDR3 in amino acids: CASSLSVDTEAFF. The CDR3 DNA sequence: TGCGCCAGCAGCTTGTCGGTAGACACTGAAGCTTTCTTT. The complete variable domain, with remaining parts taken from reference TRBV5-1 and TRBJ1-1, reads KAGVTQTPRYLIKTRGQQVTLSCSPISGHRSVSWYQQTPGQGLQFLFEYFSETQRNKGNFPGRFSGRQFSNSRSEMNVSTLELGDSALYLCASSLSVDTEAFFGQGTRLTVV.

The chain joins TRBV5-1 to TRBJ2-2; 7 nucleotides align to TRBD2. This CDR3 has 15 residues. Germline V gene data show CDR1 as SGHRS and CDR2 as YFSETQ. Germline trimming cut 4 bases from V and 2 bases from J; bases unmatched to any gene: 5. Here the CDR3 reads CASSRRGDNTGELFF. DNA of the CDR3: TGCGCCAGCAGCCGACGGGGGGACAACACCGGGGAGCTGTTTTTT.

The rearrangement links TRBV5-1 to TRBJ2-3; TRBD1 matches at 9 bases. The CDR3 spans 15 residues. Germline trimming cut 4 bases from V and 2 bases from J; bases unmatched to any gene: 5. The V gene's germline CDR1 is SGHRS and CDR2 YFSETQ. The DNA for the CDR3 is TGCGCCAGCAGCCCCGGGACAGGGATCACAGATACGCAGTATTTT. It codes for CASSPGTGITDTQYF.

This chain connects TRBV29-1 to TRBJ1-1, with TRBD1 identical over 9 bases. The junction had 9 bases not matched to a gene; V was cut back by 6 bases and J by 1 base. The CDR3 runs 15 residues. From germline, CDR1 is SQVTM and CDR2 ANQGSEA. In DNA, the CDR3 is TGCAGCGTGAGCACGCCGGGACAGGGGAACACTGAAGCTTTCTTT. This gives the protein CSVSTPGQGNTEAFF.

The chain uses TRBV28 and TRBJ2-1; D is unclear. Germline V gives CDR1 MDHEN, CDR2 SYDVKM. With 5 bases removed from V and 0 bases from J, the gap between germline ends came to 14 bases. This CDR3 comprises 16 residues. CDR3 amino acids: CASSPRTAGSYNEQFF. As DNA, the CDR3 is TGTGCCAGCAGTCCCAGGACCGCCGGCTCCTACAATGAGCAGTTCTTC.

The chain employs TRBV7-9 and TRBJ1-1; D remains ambiguous. Per germline, CDR1 SEHNR and CDR2 FQNEAQ (reference sequence). The CDR3 extends over 15 amino acids. Trimming pared 5 bases from V and 1 base from J, leaving 14 bases between. The CDR3 nucleotides read TGTGCCAGCAGCCACCTCCAGGTACCGAACACTGAAGCTTTCTTT. It codes for CASSHLQVPNTEAFF.

A single count supports this clone. CDR3 DNA: TGTGCCAGCAGTTACTCGGGTGCTAGCGGGATAAACGAGCAGTACTTC. Protein product: CASSYSGASGINEQYF. The chain employs TRBV6-5 and TRBJ2-7; 9 positions match TRBD2. The ends lost 0 bases at V and 5 bases at J; junction bases unmatched: 8. Germline values: CDR1 MNHEY, CDR2 SVGAGI. This CDR3 has 16 amino acids.

This chain joins TRBV14 and TRBJ1-2; 10 nucleotides align to TRBD1. Germline lookup yields CDR1 SGHDN and CDR2 FVKESK. The CDR3 contains 18 residues. The trim removed 5 bases at V and 0 bases at J, leaving 12 bases unmatched. This CDR3 is CASSALVGTGAPNYGYTF. The CDR3 DNA is TGTGCCAGCAGCGCCCTGGTTGGGACAGGGGCACCTAACTATGGCTACACCTTC.

The chain employs TRBV27 and TRBJ1-1; D remains unclear. The germline V and J ends were trimmed by 4 bases and 1 base, with 4 bases remaining between them. Germline assignment: CDR1 MNHEY and CDR2 SMNVEV (reference sequence). The CDR3 runs to 12 residues. In nucleotides, the CDR3 is TGTGCCAGCAGTTCGGCGAACACTGAAGCTTTCTTT. The encoded protein is CASSSANTEAFF.

The rearrangement links TRBV11-3 to TRBJ2-5; the match to TRBD2 covers 7 bases. The V gene end was trimmed by 3 bases and the J gene end by 3 bases; junction bases not matched to a gene: 1. The CDR3 is 13 amino acids. In germline, CDR1 is SGHNT, CDR2 YENEEA. In nucleotides, the CDR3 is TGTGCCAGCAGCTTGCGGGGGAAAGAGACCCAGTACTTC. It translates to CASSLRGKETQYF.

This sequence joins TRBV4-3 and TRBJ2-7; D may be TRBD1 (6 bases). This CDR3 has 18 residues. Trimming removed 4 bases at V and 3 bases at J, with 25 bases between. Germline-derived CDR1 and CDR2 are LGHNA and YSLEER. The CDR3, as DNA: TGCGCCAGCAGCCTAGACCCACCCTGGGGGCTAGGAAACTACGAGCAGTACTTC. It is translated as CASSLDPPWGLGNYEQYF.

This clone was counted once. The rearrangement links TRBV18 to TRBJ2-2, with 10 bases aligning to TRBD2. CDR1 and CDR2 from the germline V gene are KGHSH and LQKENI. This CDR3 contains 16 residues. The V and J ends lost 3 bases and 5 bases, in that order; junction bases with no gene match: 6. CDR3 DNA: TGTGCCAGCTCACCGCTAGCGGGAGTCGGGACCGGGGAGCTGTTTTTT. Its protein is CASSPLAGVGTGELFF.

This chain connects TRBV6-1 to TRBJ2-7; D is undetermined. V lost 2 bases and J 8 bases, leaving 16 bases between the germline ends. The length of the CDR3 is 14 residues. CDR1 is MNHNS and CDR2 is SASEGT in the germline V gene. The CDR3 DNA reads TGTGCCAGCAGTGAATCTATTTGGGGTGACCAGCAGTACTTC. Translated: CASSESIWGDQQYF.

J is TRBJ1-5 and V is TRBV30; 10 positions agree with TRBD1. The CDR3 loop spans 15 amino acids. The trim removed 0 bases at V and 4 bases at J, leaving 3 bases unmatched. Germline V gene lookup returns CDR1 GTSNPN and CDR2 SVGIG (reference sequence). This CDR3 is CAWSVPDRGNQPQHF. Here the CDR3 DNA reads TGTGCCTGGAGTGTTCCGGACAGGGGGAATCAGCCCCAGCATTTT.

The chain has TRBV7-2 and TRBJ2-7, with TRBD2 identical over 10 bases. This CDR3 contains 18 residues. Germline CDR1 SGHTA, CDR2 FQGNSA. J lost 0 bases, V lost 3 bases, and 11 bases had no gene match. CDR3 amino acids: CASSLLGSLAGASYEQYF. The CDR3 nucleotides are TGTGCCAGCAGCTTGCTAGGGTCCCTAGCGGGAGCCTCCTACGAGCAGTACTTC.

V gene TRBV7-9 combines with J gene TRBJ1-3; D gene unclear. The germline CDR1 and CDR2 sequences are SEHNR and FQNEAQ (reference sequence). The CDR3 runs to 17 residues. Trimming took 5 bases from V and 7 from J, leaving 24 bases between them. In DNA, the CDR3 is TGTGCCAGCAGCCAAGCCCGCCCTGAAAAATTGGATAACACCATATATTTT. Its protein product is CASSQARPEKLDNTIYF.